This paragraph reports one T cell receptor (beta chain). As to treatment: some 20 received Ad26.COV2.S at low or high dose, single or two shots; roughly five received placebo; per-sample allocation not given. Sampling happened 63 days after the first vaccine or placebo injection. This specimen belongs to a study of Ad26.COV2.S vaccination and SARS-CoV-2 variants. V gave up 4 bases and J gave up 4 bases, with 19 bases separating them. Germline CDR1 reads LNHDA; CDR2 reads SQIVND (reference sequence). The CDR3 extends over 17 amino acids. TCRdb's table, derived via immunoSEQ multiplex PCR, lists solely in-frame clones and lacks some. Of 400,000 to 500,000 clones listed, roughly nine tenths are singletons.

V usage is TRBV19 and J usage is TRBJ2-2; D is tentatively TRBD1 or TRBD2 (6 bases each). The TCR comes from a person between 18 and 65 years old who received the Ad26.COV2.S COVID-19 vaccine or a placebo. The specimen comprised peripheral blood, sampled in a trial of Ad26.COV2.S vaccine versus placebo. CDR3 loop: CASSTFLRGPGTGELFF. The CDR3 DNA reads as TGTGCCAGTAGTACCTTCCTCCGGGGGCCCGGCACCGGGGAGCTGTTTTTT.